This record looks at one T cell receptor beta chain sequence and its context. Its binding antigen is unknown. No qualities accompany the bases; no much larger clone lies one base away. The sample comes from a study of PD-L1 blockade in urothelial cancer (dated by TCRdb to the late 2010s). Regarding the complete study: Therapy was started at some point between 2012 and 2014 for all patients, and atezolizumab 1,200 mg was administered intravenously every 3 weeks. About 90% of the 29 patients were males with bladder-origin urothelial cancer, and about 60% of the roughly 30 reported a prior smoking history. An ECOG performance status of 0 or 1 was recorded for the patients, and 0 to 3 prior chemotherapy regimens had been received by the patients. Blood samples were analyzed at two time points: 3 weeks after treatment start (second dose) and 6 weeks after treatment start. Blood samples gave a median of around 140,000 T cells and approximately 81,000 unique TCRs, with a median clonality of approximately 0.08. The study was an exploratory multi-omic analysis of somatic, immune and clinical correlates of response to PD-L1 blockade with atezolizumab in urothelial cancer. Pretreatment tumor samples, along with matched peripheral blood collected serially before and after atezolizumab treatment, underwent TCR sequencing. Durable clinical benefit was defined as progression-free survival longer than 6 months, and TCR features were also tested against progression-free and overall survival. In the same patients who had TCR sequencing, pretreatment tumors also underwent whole exome sequencing and RNA sequencing. Durable clinical benefit was achieved by nine patients and was not achieved by 20 patients. Just over 28 patients had pretreatment blood TCR-seq, approximately 24 had at least one posttreatment blood collection, and approximately 24 had tumor TCR-seq.

CDR1 and CDR2, per the germline V gene (reference sequence), are MNHNY and SVGAGI. V is reduced by 7 bases and J by 3 bases, leaving a spacing of 15 bases between them. From its cysteine to its phenylalanine, the CDR3 spans 14 amino acids. Here the CDR3 DNA is all that survives: 42 bases in frame from base 1. What the authors observed across the whole study: Among patients with durable benefit, tumor-associated TCR clones showed greater expansion in peripheral blood 3 weeks after treatment started (n ≈ 21, p = 0.022). A pretreatment peripheral blood TCR clonality below the median was linked to improved progression-free and overall survival. Because of the small sample size (n ≈ 30) and the many exploratory analyses performed, the results are intended to be regarded as hypothesis-generating.

Synthetic TCR analog templates were spiked into each PCR so that absolute template abundance could be estimated from read counts. TCRbeta CDR3 regions were amplified from genomic DNA with bias-controlled V and J gene primers using the immunoSEQ assay. Sequencing of rearranged TCRbeta segments was done at approximately 20X coverage. Processing in the source paper ran as follows. Clustering was used to correct sequencing errors, and CDR3s were annotated against IMGT so that V, D and J genes could be assigned. Only productive TCRbeta rearrangements were used in downstream analyses, excluding out-of-frame or stop-codon sequences. Clonality was computed as one minus Shannon entropy normalized by the log of the number of unique productive sequences. Fisher's exact test with Benjamini-Hochberg correction, at a threshold of adjusted p below 0.01, was used to find clones that differed between time points or between blood and tumor. As stored in TCRdb, this immuneACCESS dataset retains in-frame rearrangements with V and J assigned. A fraction of the clones does not appear; measured against another copy, unresolved V genes explain less than half of the discrepancy, and the remainder lacks a known reason. That table is the source of V, J and clone size, and D and trimming were worked out from the DNA. The table for this sample lists 49,000 or so clones; 86% of them were counted only once. 22% of the sample belongs to the ten largest clones.

The sample's time point label, decoded: pretreatment peripheral blood. The cohort included roughly 30 patients with locally advanced or metastatic urothelial carcinoma who were treated at Memorial Sloan Kettering on a trial protocol. Peripheral blood mononuclear cells were collected pretreatment and during treatment, at between 1 and 8 total time points per patient. The Qiagen DNeasy Blood extraction kit was used to purify genomic DNA from total PBMCs and from tumor samples. Collected pretreatment and during treatment, PBMCs were isolated and stored as previously described. This chain is built from TRBV6-6 and TRBJ1-2, and perhaps TRBD1 as D gene, on 5 matching bases. This receptor was identified in a man aged 55 to 70 with urothelial cancer. The sample was PBMCs, taken around atezolizumab (anti-PD-L1) treatment. The DNA sequence is TGTGCCAGCAAGGGGTACGAGTTTGACTATGGCTACACCTTC. Translated, it gives CASKGYEFDYGYTF.